This TCR beta chain originates from a study of T cell responses to AZD1222 COVID-19 vaccine. On this clone: Antigen: not known.

TCRdb keeps only in-frame clones here, not all; method: immunoSEQ multiplex PCR. The sample records under 130,000 clones, about 92% being singletons. Study-wide findings and caveats: AZD1222 recipients seropositive at baseline numbered only 5 or 6. Along spike, vaccine-associated CD4 TCRs were found throughout, with dominance at 160-218 and 743-854.

The CDR3 runs to 13 residues. V was trimmed by 0 bases and J by 4 bases, leaving 6 bases between them. Per germline, CDR1 PRHDT and CDR2 FYEKMQ (reference sequence). The sequence was collected from an adult in good health. This specimen consisted of peripheral blood, obtained on day 0 of AZD1222 vaccination. The V gene is TRBV13, the J gene TRBJ1-1; D remains ambiguous. CDR3 bases: TGTGCCAGCAGCTTAGGGGTGAGCACTGAAGCTTTCTTT. Translated: CASSLGVSTEAFF.